The 16 T cell receptor beta chains given below trace back to one sample, sequenced in a study of blood T cell repertoires in COVID-19. Data came from immunoSEQ multiplex PCR; TCRdb stores just in-frame clones and leaves some out. The sample carries about 320,000 clones, roughly 90% recorded once. The specimen was PBMCs or T cells enriched from blood (not recorded which). These receptors were collected from a woman in her thirties who had been exposed to COVID-19.

The chain is built from TRBV4-3 and TRBJ2-1, with TRBD2 matching over 8 bases. Germline V gene data show CDR1 as LGHNA and CDR2 as YSLEER. There are 16 residues in the CDR3. With V trimmed by 5 bases and J by 7 bases, 13 bases remained unmatched. The CDR3 DNA reads as TGCGCCAGCAGCGAAGGACGGGGGGGCAGGGCGAATGAGCAGTTCTTC. Translating it yields CASSEGRGGRANEQFF.

Only a few counts were recorded for this clone. The J gene is TRBJ1-4, the V gene TRBV7-9; 7 bases fit TRBD1. After removal of 2 bases from V and 6 bases from J, the junction contained 3 bases not matched to a gene. The CDR3 sequence is 14 residues long. Germline CDR1 reads SEHNR; CDR2 reads FQNEAQ (reference sequence). CDR3 protein: CASSLTGTDEKLFF. DNA of the CDR3: TGTGCCAGCAGCTTAACCGGGACAGATGAAAAACTGTTTTTT.

The chain is built from TRBV6-4 and TRBJ2-3; a weak D match, TRBD1 (6 bases). The CDR3 sequence is 15 residues long. Germline V gene data show CDR1 as MRHNA and CDR2 as SNTAGT. Trimming removed 2 bases from V and 1 base from J, with 10 bases in between. The CDR3 protein is CASSDGGLGTDTQYF. The CDR3 nucleotides are TGTGCCAGCAGTGACGGGGGCCTCGGCACAGATACGCAGTATTTT.

The genes are TRBV7-9 and TRBJ2-1; TRBD1 agrees at 11 bases. Germline CDR1 SEHNR, CDR2 FQNEAQ (reference sequence). This CDR3 is built from 14 residues. With V trimmed by 11 bases and J by 1 base, 4 bases remained unmatched. The CDR3 spells CAGQGAISYNEQFF. The CDR3 nucleotides read TGTGCCGGACAGGGGGCAATTTCCTACAATGAGCAGTTCTTC.

This chain connects TRBV6-5 to TRBJ1-4, with D uncertain. The germline V and J ends were trimmed by 0 bases and 4 bases, with 6 bases remaining between them. The V gene's germline CDR1 is MNHEY and CDR2 SVGAGI. The CDR3 totals 14 residues. CDR3 coding DNA: TGTGCCAGCAGTTACTCTGAGTATAATGAAAAACTGTTTTTT. Translated, it gives CASSYSEYNEKLFF.

The gene calls are TRBV11-3 and TRBJ1-1, with a possible D match to TRBD1 (6 bases). Germline CDR1 SGHNT, CDR2 YENEEA. V lost 4 bases and J 3 bases, leaving 9 bases between the germline ends. This CDR3 has 13 residues. CDR3 protein: CASSSRGYTEAFF. The CDR3 coding sequence is TGTGCCAGCAGCTCCAGGGGCTACACTGAAGCTTTCTTT.

This rearrangement joins TRBV12-5 to TRBJ1-2; TRBD1 aligns across 7 bases. J gave up 6 bases and V 4 bases, and 5 bases lay outside the gene matches. Germline-derived CDR1 and CDR2 are LGHNT and FRNRAP. This CDR3 has 13 residues. In DNA form, the CDR3 reads TGTGCTAGTGGTTCGAGGGACAGCGATGGCTACACCTTC. Encoded protein: CASGSRDSDGYTF.

This rearrangement joins TRBV5-5 to TRBJ1-5; D may be TRBD1 (5 bases). Deletions cut 0 bases from V and 0 bases from J, with 10 bases between. The CDR3 consists of 16 residues. Looked up from germline, CDR1 is SGHKS and CDR2 is YYEKEE (reference sequence). This CDR3 is CASSLEAGLSNQPQHF. DNA for the CDR3: TGTGCCAGCAGCTTGGAGGCAGGGCTTAGCAATCAGCCCCAGCATTTT. Drawing the rest from reference TRBV5-5 and TRBJ1-5, the complete variable domain is DAGVTQSPTHLIKTRGQQVTLRCSPISGHKSVSWYQQVLGQGPQFIFQYYEKEERGRGNFPDRFSARQFPNYSSELNVNALLLGDSALYLCASSLEAGLSNQPQHFGDGTRLSIL.

The chain carries TRBV2 and TRBJ2-1; 7 nucleotides match TRBD2. V gave up 2 bases and J gave up 3 bases; unmatched junction bases: 1. The length of the CDR3 is 14 residues. From germline, CDR1 is SNHLY and CDR2 FYNNEI. CDR3 sequence (DNA): TGTGCCAGCAGTGAACTAGCGGTCTACAATGAGCAGTTCTTC. Its translation: CASSELAVYNEQFF.

The V gene is TRBV7-2, the J gene TRBJ2-2; D is uncertain. V gave up 6 bases and J gave up 6 bases, with 8 bases separating them. This CDR3 spans 12 amino acids. Germline-derived CDR1 and CDR2 are SGHTA and FQGNSA. CDR3 sequence reads: CASRPRPGELFF. Written as DNA, the CDR3 is TGTGCCAGCAGACCGCGGCCCGGGGAGCTGTTTTTT.

This clone was counted once. The chain joins TRBV3-1 (or the pseudogene TRBV3-2) to TRBJ2-3; 13 bases are shared with TRBD2. The length of the CDR3 is 16 residues. Germline loops: CDR1 LGHDT, CDR2 YNNKEL (reference sequence). The ends lost 6 bases at V and 2 bases at J; junction bases unmatched: 5. CDR3 in amino acids: CASSPTSGGATDTQYF. As DNA, the CDR3 is TGTGCCAGCAGTCCCACTAGCGGGGGGGCCACAGATACGCAGTATTTT.

For the CDR3, the DNA is TGTGCCAGCAGTTACAATACTCTAGCGGGGGGGCACACAGATACGCAGTATTTT. This translates into CASSYNTLAGGHTDTQYF. This chain links TRBV6-2 or TRBV6-3 with TRBJ2-3; TRBD2 aligns across 12 bases. The germline V gene has CDR1 MNHEY and CDR2 SVGEGT. The CDR3 is 18 residues long. V shed 2 bases and J 2 bases; nucleotides not matched to a gene: 8.

This chain connects TRBV3-1 (or the pseudogene TRBV3-2) to TRBJ2-7, with 9 bases fitting TRBD1. Unmatched junction bases numbered 2, after V lost 3 bases and J lost 2 bases. Germline values: CDR1 LGHDT, CDR2 YNNKEL (reference sequence). This CDR3 has 14 amino acids. The CDR3 region is CASSHGQGPYEQYF. The CDR3 DNA reads as TGTGCCAGCAGCCATGGACAGGGGCCCTACGAGCAGTACTTC.

The chain carries TRBV21-1 and TRBJ1-5; no check of the table's D call, TRBD1, against the DNA was made. TRBV21-1 is classified as a pseudogene. This CDR3 spans 15 amino acids. The CDR3 reads CASSKAGRDYQPQHF. CDR3 nucleotide sequence: TGTGCCAGCAGCAAAGCAGGCAGGGATTATCAGCCCCAGCATTTT.

The V gene is TRBV10-3, the J gene TRBJ1-4; 11 bases line up with TRBD1. This CDR3 has 20 residues. Germline values: CDR1 ENHRY, CDR2 SYGVKD. J was trimmed by 6 bases and V by 7 bases; bases with no gene match: 22. The CDR3 protein is CAITTGAVTLWGQGDEKLFF. The CDR3 DNA reads as TGTGCCATCACAACAGGGGCTGTAACATTGTGGGGACAGGGGGATGAAAAACTGTTTTTT.

V gene TRBV19 combines with J gene TRBJ1-1, with 9 nucleotides matching TRBD1. The germline V gene encodes CDR1 LNHDA and CDR2 SQIVND (reference sequence). V lost 5 bases, J lost 0 bases, and 7 bases stayed unmatched. The CDR3 loop spans 16 amino acids. Here the CDR3 DNA reads TGTGCCAGTAGTCCTCTCACAGGGGGCCTGAACACTGAAGCTTTCTTT. Translated, it gives CASSPLTGGLNTEAFF.